This T cell receptor (beta chain) is from a study of blood T cell repertoires in COVID-19. As for the study in general: COVID-19 samples collected from the United States, Italy and Spain covered acute and convalescent phases. The analysed material was cDNA or gDNA that came from T cells, B-cell-depleted T cells, or PBMCs.

The CDR3 length is 14 residues. V was trimmed by 5 bases and J by 4 bases, leaving 15 bases between them. Germline values: CDR1 SGHDT, CDR2 YYEEEE. Repertoires were generated with immunoSEQ multiplex PCR, while TCRdb's copy carries only in-frame clones and drops some. The data hold 45,000 to 60,000 clones, with around four fifths observed a single time. Sequencing was done on a sample of peripheral blood. This chain connects TRBV5-6 to TRBJ1-1; D possibly corresponds to TRBD1 (6 bases). This clonotype originated in a human donor in a cohort sampled during active COVID-19. The CDR3 region has the DNA TGTGCCAGCAGTCTTGCAGGGGCGGGCACTGAAGCTTTCTTT. Translating it yields CASSLAGAGTEAFF. The whole variable domain, filled in from reference TRBV5-6 and TRBJ1-1, reads DAGVTQSPTHLIKTRGQQVTLRCSPKSGHDTVSWYQQALGQGPQFIFQYYEEEERQRGNFPDRFSGHQFPNYSSELNVNALLLGDSALYLCASSLAGAGTEAFFGQGTRLTVV.